What follows are 9 T cell receptor beta chains derived from one specimen sequenced in a study of CD8+ T cells in alopecia areata (dated by TCRdb to the late 2010s). Libraries were constructed by the immunoSEQ multiplex PCR assay. RNA was extracted from all samples and reverse transcribed into cDNA as template for TCR sequencing. TCRdb obtained this table from immuneACCESS and retained in-frame rearrangements with V and J assigned. These tables miss some clones; where compared with another copy, unresolved V genes account for less than half of the shortfall, and the remainder is unexplained. Present in this sample are some 210,000 clones, approximately 65% of which were seen just once. More than 1% of the sample lies in the top ten. The treatment or condition label on this specimen signifies: oral pan-JAK inhibitor, 5-10 mg twice daily. The source was CD4+ T cells sorted from blood, collected at approximately week 45, from a patient treated with tofacitinib. The receptors stem from a human donor with alopecia areata.

This rearrangement joins TRBV7-3 to TRBJ2-1, with 13 nucleotides matching TRBD2. V shed 4 bases and J 8 bases; nucleotides not matched to a gene: 2. Germline V gives CDR1 SGHTA, CDR2 FQGTGA. CDR3 length: 14 residues. The CDR3 region has the DNA TGTGCCAGCAGCTCCGGACTAGCGGGGGATGAGCAGTTCTTC. Amino acids: CASSSGLAGDEQFF.

This clone was detected once. This chain joins TRBV4-3 and TRBJ1-2; D remains unclear. Germline V gene sequence: CDR1 LGHNA, CDR2 YSLEER. The CDR3 has 16 residues. Deletions cut 0 bases from V and 4 bases from J, with 15 bases between. CDR3 sequence: CASSQENHPNGYGYTF. The CDR3 DNA is TGCGCCAGCAGCCAAGAGAACCACCCGAACGGCTATGGCTACACCTTC.

This clone has only a few counts. The J gene is TRBJ1-5, the V gene TRBV29-1; a weak D match, TRBD1 (6 bases). The CDR3 is 15 residues long. V shed 4 bases and J shed 6 bases, with 19 bases lying between them. CDR1 and CDR2 (germline): SQVTM, ANQGSEA. This CDR3 is CSVVLVGGSGQPQHF. DNA of the CDR3: TGCAGCGTTGTCTTGGTGGGGGGCTCGGGTCAGCCCCAGCATTTT.

The chain combines TRBV5-1 with TRBJ1-1; 9 nucleotides match TRBD1. The germline CDR1 and CDR2 sequences are SGHRS and YFSETQ. V lost 3 bases, J lost 6 bases, and 6 bases stayed unmatched. This CDR3 is built from 14 residues. CDR3 sequence reads: CASSYGTGRAEAFF. DNA of the CDR3: TGCGCCAGCAGCTATGGGACAGGGCGCGCTGAAGCTTTCTTT. Drawing the rest from reference TRBV5-1 and TRBJ1-1, the complete variable domain is KAGVTQTPRYLIKTRGQQVTLSCSPISGHRSVSWYQQTPGQGLQFLFEYFSETQRNKGNFPGRFSGRQFSNSRSEMNVSTLELGDSALYLCASSYGTGRAEAFFGQGTRLTVV.

The rearrangement links TRBV29-1 to TRBJ1-2; possibly TRBD1 for D (5 bases). This CDR3 has 11 residues. The germline V gene has CDR1 SQVTM and CDR2 ANQGSEA. Between the trimmed V and J ends, which lost 7 bases and 8 bases, there was a span of 14 bases. CDR3 sequence: CSAGTGGGYTF. CDR3 DNA sequence: TGCAGCGCTGGGACGGGAGGAGGCTACACCTTC. Using reference TRBV29-1 and TRBJ1-2 for the parts outside the CDR3, the full variable domain is SAVISQKPSRDICQRGTSLTIQCQVDSQVTMMFWYRQQPGQSLTLIATANQGSEATYESGFVIDKFPISRPNLTFSTLTVSNMSPEDSSIYLCSAGTGGGYTFGSGTRLTVV.

The V call is TRBV9, the J call TRBJ1-5; the D gene is possibly TRBD1 (5 bases). This CDR3 has 14 residues. Trimming took 0 bases from V and 7 from J, leaving 11 bases between them. Looked up from germline, CDR1 is SGDLS and CDR2 is YYNGEE. The CDR3: CASSVDEGKQPQHF. The CDR3 coding sequence is TGTGCCAGCAGCGTAGATGAGGGGAAGCAGCCCCAGCATTTT.

The chain links TRBV9 to TRBJ2-2; 8 bases align to TRBD1. The CDR3 runs 13 residues. With 6 bases clipped from V and 4 bases from J, the junction kept 2 bases outside the gene matches. The germline gives CDR1 SGDLS, CDR2 YYNGEE. The CDR3 DNA follows: TGTGCCAGCACAGGGGGCACCACCGGGGAGCTGTTTTTT. Translating gives CASTGGTTGELFF.

This sequence joins TRBV29-1 and TRBJ1-2; a weak D match, TRBD1 (5 bases). The CDR3 loop spans 13 amino acids. Trimming pared 7 bases from V and 0 bases from J, leaving 12 bases between. The V gene's germline CDR1 is SQVTM and CDR2 ANQGSEA. This chain's CDR3 is CSAAVGANYGYTF. The CDR3 nucleotides read TGCAGCGCGGCGGTAGGGGCTAACTATGGCTACACCTTC.

V and J are TRBV4-3 and TRBJ2-2, with D perhaps assigned TRBD1 or TRBD2 (5 bases each). Between the trimmed V and J ends, which lost 2 bases and 5 bases, there was a span of 18 bases. The CDR3 spans 17 residues. Germline-derived CDR1 and CDR2 are LGHNA and YSLEER. CDR3 in DNA: TGCGCCAGCAGCCAATGGTATCGAGGGCAGGGAACCGGGGAGCTGTTTTTT. Its protein product is CASSQWYRGQGTGELFF.